This T cell receptor beta chain stems from a study of blood T cell repertoires in COVID-19. This CDR3 is 12 amino acids long. The V end lost 4 bases, the J end lost 4 bases, and 10 bases lay between the germline ends. CDR1 GTSNPN and CDR2 SVGIG come from the germline V gene (reference sequence). TCRdb keeps only in-frame clones here, not all; method: immunoSEQ multiplex PCR. Of a few hundred thousand clones in the sample, approximately 85% were seen once. This clone occurred once. The rearrangement uses TRBV30 and TRBJ1-1, with TRBD1 as a possible D gene (5 bases). The TCR was taken from a man aged 40-49 years with acute or convalescent COVID-19. Sequencing was performed on peripheral blood. Here the CDR3 DNA reads TGTGCCTGGACGCAGGGTAGCACTGAAGCTTTCTTT. Amino acids: CAWTQGSTEAFF.